The 10 T cell receptor beta chains reported below all come from one sample, sequenced in a study of blood T cell repertoires in COVID-19. Some clones are missing from TCRdb's copy, which holds only in-frame ones; the method was immunoSEQ multiplex PCR. The sample lists approximately 180,000 clones, over 75% seen once, with around 2.6% in the top ten. Sequenced material: peripheral blood. The source is a man aged 35-49 years with active or convalescent COVID-19.

The chain recombines TRBV7-9 with TRBJ2-5; no firm D call. The CDR3 spans 12 residues. Trimming left V 8 bases short and J 1 base short, with 8 bases between. Germline assignment: CDR1 SEHNR and CDR2 FQNEAQ (reference sequence). CDR3 sequence: CASVRLQETQYF. The CDR3, as DNA: TGTGCCAGCGTGCGGCTCCAAGAGACCCAGTACTTC.

V and J are TRBV9 and TRBJ1-1; D remains unclear. V was trimmed by 2 bases and J by 1 base, leaving 15 bases between them. Germline-derived CDR1 and CDR2 are SGDLS and YYNGEE. This CDR3 contains 16 residues. Written as DNA, the CDR3 is TGTGCCAGCAGCGTTTGGGCGGAGGCGGAGAACACTGAAGCTTTCTTT. This sequence encodes CASSVWAEAENTEAFF.

V usage is TRBV4-1 and J usage is TRBJ1-2; D ambiguous. Trimming pared 3 bases from V and 6 bases from J, leaving 20 bases between. This CDR3 has 16 amino acids. The germline V gene has CDR1 MGHRA and CDR2 YSYEKL. CDR3: CASSQLVQAYQDGYTF. The CDR3 nucleotides read TGCGCCAGCAGCCAGCTGGTTCAGGCGTACCAGGATGGCTACACCTTC.

The J gene is TRBJ1-4, the V gene TRBV4-1; 7 bases map to TRBD1. CDR3 length equals 15 residues. Unmatched junction bases numbered 5, after V lost 0 bases and J lost 7 bases. Germline V gene sequence: CDR1 MGHRA, CDR2 YSYEKL. Here the CDR3 reads CASSQEQGLGEKLFF. CDR3 bases: TGCGCCAGCAGCCAAGAACAGGGGCTCGGTGAAAAACTGTTTTTT.

The gene calls are TRBV7-3 and TRBJ1-1; D may be TRBD1 (5 bases). V was cut by 6 bases and J by 0 bases, with 11 bases left in between. This CDR3 region has 14 residues. Germline V gene sequence: CDR1 SGHTA, CDR2 FQGTGA. Here the CDR3 DNA reads TGTGCCAGCAGTCGACAGCACATGAACACTGAAGCTTTCTTT. Encoded protein: CASSRQHMNTEAFF.

The chain joins TRBV11-3 to TRBJ2-4, with a tentative D call TRBD2 (6 bases). Trimming removed 4 bases from V and 3 bases from J, with 10 bases in between. Germline CDR1 and CDR2: SGHNT and YENEEA. The CDR3 totals 14 residues. The CDR3 region has the DNA TGTGCCAGCAGCTCTAGCGAAGGCAAAAACATTCAGTACTTC. Translating it yields CASSSSEGKNIQYF.

The CDR3 here is CASSTQTGDQPQHF. In DNA form, the CDR3 reads TGTGCCAGTAGTACTCAGACAGGGGATCAGCCCCAGCATTTT. The chain combines TRBV19 with TRBJ1-5; 8 bases are a match to TRBD1. The CDR3 length is 14 residues. V lost 4 bases and J lost 5; bases outside the gene matches: 4. The germline V gene encodes CDR1 LNHDA and CDR2 SQIVND (reference sequence).

This chain connects TRBV25-1 to TRBJ1-2; D call uncertain. The ends were cut back, 1 base at V and 3 bases at J, with 6 bases in the middle. The CDR3 is made up of 13 amino acids. In germline, CDR1 is MGHDK, CDR2 SYGVNS. CDR3 nucleotide sequence: TGTGCCAGCAGTGAATGGGAGGACTATGGCTACACCTTC. Its protein product is CASSEWEDYGYTF.

The V call is TRBV6-1, the J call TRBJ2-2, with TRBD2 as a possible D gene (6 bases). Deletions cut 0 bases from V and 5 bases from J, with 10 bases between. CDR1 is MNHNS and CDR2 is SASEGT in the germline V gene. CDR3 length: 15 amino acids. In DNA, the CDR3 is TGTGCCAGCAGTGAAGCGTGGAGGGTTACCGGGGAGCTGTTTTTT. This encodes CASSEAWRVTGELFF.

The rearrangement joins TRBV10-1 to TRBJ1-1; unclear D gene. Germline CDR1 WNHNN, CDR2 SYGVQD (reference sequence). The CDR3 has 10 amino acids. Deletions cut 4 bases from V and 7 bases from J, with 4 bases between. CDR3 DNA: TGCGCCAGCAGTGCCGTTGAAGCTTTCTTT. It yields the protein CASSAVEAFF.